This T cell receptor beta chain came from a study of graft-versus-host responses after intestinal transplantation. In the study overall: Recipients received multivisceral, liver-intestinal, or isolated intestinal transplants. After anti-thymocyte globulin induction, recipients took tacrolimus and steroids for roughly three years.

Study-wide findings and caveats: High graft-versus-host to host-versus-graft clonal ratios were found in allografts of patients who had graft-donor T cell macrochimerism. Peak levels of circulating GvH clones tracked with early post-transplant HvG declines.

Germline V lookup: CDR1 SQVTM, CDR2 ANQGSEA. The length of the CDR3 is 12 residues. The trim removed 4 bases at V and 4 bases at J, leaving 1 base unmatched. The method was immunoSEQ multiplex PCR; TCRdb's version includes in-frame clones alone and lacks a portion of them. This sample has approximately 130,000 clones, with more than 80% found just once. Concerning this clone itself: Its antigen is currently unknown. The same CDR3 arises from other DNA sequences in this sample as well.

Specimen: unstimulated CD4+ T cells sorted from spleen or lymph node cells, collected before intestinal transplant. V usage is TRBV29-1 and J usage is TRBJ1-5; 7 bases line up with TRBD1. This sequence was found in a human donor who received an intestinal transplant. The CDR3 here is CSVGDSNQPQHF. CDR3 DNA sequence: TGCAGCGTTGGGGACAGTAATCAGCCCCAGCATTTT.